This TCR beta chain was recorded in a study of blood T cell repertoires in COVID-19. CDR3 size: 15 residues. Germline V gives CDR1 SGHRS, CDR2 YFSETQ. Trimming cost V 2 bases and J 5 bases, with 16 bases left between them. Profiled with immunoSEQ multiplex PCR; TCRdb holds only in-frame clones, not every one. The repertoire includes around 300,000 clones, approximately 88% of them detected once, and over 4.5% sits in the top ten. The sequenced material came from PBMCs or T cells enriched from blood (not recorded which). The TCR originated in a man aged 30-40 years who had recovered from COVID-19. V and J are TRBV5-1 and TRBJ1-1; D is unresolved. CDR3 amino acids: CASSLRQASGTEAFF. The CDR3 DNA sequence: TGCGCCAGCAGCTTAAGGCAGGCCTCGGGGACTGAAGCTTTCTTT.